Shown below are 30 T cell receptor beta chains from a single sample sequenced in a study of shared clonotypes between healthy human individuals. Some clones are missing from TCRdb's copy, which holds only in-frame ones; the method was immunoSEQ multiplex PCR. In the table there are approximately 340,000 clones, under 80% of which are singletons. The sequencing input was memory CD4+ T cells sorted from blood. Subset meaning: CD45RA-negative fraction. These TCRs come from a man aged 25 to 40 in good health.

This chain uses TRBV5-4 with TRBJ2-5; 7 nucleotides align to TRBD1. J was trimmed by 3 bases and V by 4 bases; bases with no gene match: 6. CDR3 length equals 14 residues. Germline V gene lookup returns CDR1 SGHNT and CDR2 YYREEE (reference sequence). The chain's CDR3 is CASSLFDREETQYF. The CDR3 DNA follows: TGTGCCAGCAGCCTTTTCGACAGGGAAGAGACCCAGTACTTC.

The chain employs TRBV5-5 and TRBJ2-1; D gene unclear. There are 15 residues in the CDR3. V lost 1 base and J lost 2, with 10 bases in between. The germline V gene encodes CDR1 SGHKS and CDR2 YYEKEE (reference sequence). CDR3 coding DNA: TGTGCCAGCAGCTTGATTGGCGGAACCTACAATGAGCAGTTCTTC. Translated: CASSLIGGTYNEQFF.

The chain is built from TRBV9 and TRBJ2-7; no reliable D call. Germline V gene lookup returns CDR1 SGDLS and CDR2 YYNGEE. This CDR3 spans 14 amino acids. V lost 3 bases and J lost 1, with 11 bases in between. The CDR3 region is CASSASHVSYEQYF. CDR3 DNA sequence: TGTGCCAGCAGCGCGTCACATGTTTCCTACGAGCAGTACTTC.

CDR3 protein: CASSSIPGQGRFGETQYF. CDR3 DNA sequence: TGTGCCAGCAGCTCCATCCCGGGACAGGGAAGGTTCGGTGAGACCCAGTACTTC. The V call is TRBV5-6, the J call TRBJ2-5; 9 positions agree with TRBD1. J was trimmed by 5 bases and V by 3 bases; bases with no gene match: 17. This CDR3 has 18 amino acids. Germline CDR1 SGHDT, CDR2 YYEEEE.

This clone was counted only a few times. The rearrangement links TRBV2 to TRBJ2-5; the D gene is possibly TRBD2 (5 bases). Germline CDR1 SNHLY, CDR2 FYNNEI. The CDR3 loop spans 14 amino acids. Trimming shortened V by 7 bases and J by 1 base, and 13 bases separated the two germline ends. CDR3: CASNTASGQETQYF. The CDR3 nucleotides read TGTGCCAGCAACACGGCGAGCGGCCAAGAGACCCAGTACTTC.

Concerning this clone itself: Other nucleotide sequences in the sample specify the same CDR3. The V call is TRBV9, the J call TRBJ2-1; D call uncertain. Trimming removed 0 bases from V and 2 bases from J, with 9 bases in between. Germline V gene data show CDR1 as SGDLS and CDR2 as YYNGEE. The CDR3 is 15 residues long. The CDR3 reads CASSVGSRPYNEQFF. Here the CDR3 DNA reads TGTGCCAGCAGCGTAGGTAGTCGACCCTACAATGAGCAGTTCTTC.

Remarks on this clone: A far larger clone is one base from this, pointing to a likely read error. The rearrangement uses TRBV19 and TRBJ1-5, with 8 bases fitting TRBD1. Trimming at V came to 7 bases and at J to 1 base, leaving 9 bases not matched to a gene. The CDR3 totals 16 residues. The germline gives CDR1 LNHDA, CDR2 SQIVND (reference sequence). The DNA of the CDR3 is TGTGCCAGTAAACACACAGGGGGAGAAAGCAATCAGCCCCAGCATTTT. The encoded protein is CASKHTGGESNQPQHF.

This chain connects TRBV18 to TRBJ1-1; unclear D gene. Germline CDR1 is KGHSH and CDR2 is LQKENI. V lost 2 bases to trimming and J lost 7 bases, with 11 bases between them. There are 13 residues in the CDR3. The CDR3, as DNA: TGTGCCAGCTCACCAACGGGTACGGGTGAAGCTTTCTTT. Translated, it gives CASSPTGTGEAFF.

The chain is built from TRBV30 and TRBJ2-1; 9 bases agree with TRBD2. The CDR3 extends over 17 amino acids. Germline V gene sequence: CDR1 GTSNPN, CDR2 SVGIG (reference sequence). Trimming at V came to 0 bases and at J to 7 bases, leaving 13 bases not matched to a gene. The CDR3 region is CAWSVVGSGRGENEQFF. DNA for the CDR3: TGTGCCTGGAGTGTAGTGGGTAGCGGGAGAGGGGAAAATGAGCAGTTCTTC.

This clone is a singleton in its sample. The chain is built from TRBV23-1 and TRBJ2-7; D gene uncertain. TRBV23-1 is labeled an ORF, and its function is uncertain. The length of the CDR3 is 13 residues. Trimming took 1 base from V and 7 from J, leaving 11 bases between them. The CDR3 region is CASSQCVLGEQYF. The DNA of the CDR3 is TGCGCCAGCAGTCAATGTGTTCTCGGGGAGCAGTACTTC.

The chain has TRBV9 and TRBJ2-5; TRBD2 matches at 9 bases. CDR3 length: 17 amino acids. With V trimmed by 0 bases and J by 6 bases, 12 bases remained unmatched. Germline V CDR1 and CDR2: SGDLS, YYNGEE. CDR3 in amino acids: CASSVGFSGLASQTQYF. Written as DNA, the CDR3 is TGTGCCAGCAGCGTAGGGTTTTCGGGACTAGCATCCCAGACCCAGTACTTC.

The chain is built from TRBV28 and TRBJ2-1; 12 nucleotides line up with TRBD2. Germline assignment: CDR1 MDHEN and CDR2 SYDVKM. J gave up 7 bases and V 4 bases, and 5 bases lay outside the gene matches. The CDR3 runs to 15 residues. Written as DNA, the CDR3 is TGTGCCAGCAGTTCAGGGACTAGCGGGTTTAATGAGCAGTTCTTC. As protein: CASSSGTSGFNEQFF.

In DNA form, the CDR3 reads TGCGCCAGCAGCCAAGTGTCCAGCTGGAGCAATCAGCCCCAGCATTTT. Residues: CASSQVSSWSNQPQHF. This chain connects TRBV4-1 to TRBJ1-5, with D unresolved. Germline loops: CDR1 MGHRA, CDR2 YSYEKL. V was cut by 1 base and J by 1 base, with 11 bases left in between. This CDR3 spans 16 amino acids.

This clone came up a few times. The chain couples TRBV11-2 to TRBJ2-3; D not resolved. The CDR3 sequence is 15 residues long. V was trimmed by 0 bases and J by 3 bases, leaving 10 bases between them. Germline V lookup: CDR1 SGHAT, CDR2 FQNNGV. Here the CDR3 reads CASSLDHSGTDTQYF. DNA of the CDR3: TGTGCCAGCAGCTTAGATCATTCCGGAACAGATACGCAGTATTTT.

The chain carries TRBV4-3 and TRBJ2-1, with D maybe TRBD2 (6 bases). This CDR3 has 15 residues. Looked up from germline, CDR1 is LGHNA and CDR2 is YSLEER. V lost 0 bases and J 10 bases, leaving 16 bases between the germline ends. The CDR3 DNA reads as TGCGCCAGCAGCCAAGACCCGGGACTTAAAGGGGAGCAGTTCTTC. Its protein is CASSQDPGLKGEQFF.

This clone was counted many times. This sequence joins TRBV7-2 and TRBJ1-2, with 7 bases aligning to TRBD1. Germline trimming cut 2 bases from V and 10 bases from J; bases unmatched to any gene: 7. CDR3 size: 13 residues. Looked up from germline, CDR1 is SGHTA and CDR2 is FQGNSA. This CDR3 is CASSLHRGNDYTF. In DNA form, the CDR3 reads TGTGCCAGCAGCTTACACAGGGGAAATGACTACACCTTC.

The chain carries TRBV10-1 and TRBJ2-7; TRBD2 matches 11 bases. V gave up 3 bases and J gave up 3 bases; unmatched junction bases: 1. The CDR3 spans 14 residues. The germline V gene encodes CDR1 WNHNN and CDR2 SYGVQD (reference sequence). The CDR3 loop reads CASSEGLAGYEQYF. CDR3 nucleotides: TGCGCCAGCAGTGAAGGACTAGCGGGCTACGAGCAGTACTTC.

The chain uses TRBV18 and TRBJ2-1; a possible D gene is TRBD2 (5 bases). Germline CDR1 is KGHSH and CDR2 is LQKENI. CDR3 length: 15 amino acids. V dropped 6 bases and J dropped 5 bases, with 17 bases sitting between them. CDR3 nucleotide sequence: TGTGCCAGCTCGCGAACCACGGGGAACGACAATGAGCAGTTCTTC. This encodes CASSRTTGNDNEQFF.

The chain carries TRBV7-7 and TRBJ2-1; TRBD2 is a possible D gene (5 bases). CDR1 is SSHAT and CDR2 is FNYEAQ in the germline V gene (reference sequence). The ends were cut back, 2 bases at V and 4 bases at J, with 9 bases in the middle. The CDR3 sequence is 14 residues long. The CDR3 bases are TGTGCCAGCAGCTTATCGGGGAAATACAATGAGCAGTTCTTC. Amino acid sequence: CASSLSGKYNEQFF.

The V gene is TRBV5-4, the J gene TRBJ1-2; no clear D. Deletions cut 7 bases from V and 4 bases from J, with 20 bases between. The CDR3 covers 15 residues. CDR1 and CDR2 from the germline V gene are SGHNT and YYREEE (reference sequence). Written as DNA, the CDR3 is TGTGCCAGCCTATGTTACCCAGGAAAGACCTATGGCTACACCTTC. Encoded protein: CASLCYPGKTYGYTF.

This chain uses TRBV11-3 with TRBJ2-1; D might be TRBD2 (6 bases). Germline loops: CDR1 SGHNT, CDR2 YENEEA. The CDR3 totals 12 residues. V lost 5 bases, J lost 9 bases, and 11 bases lay in between. The CDR3 nucleotides are TGTGCCAGCAGCCAGACTAGTATTGAGCAGTTCTTC. Protein: CASSQTSIEQFF. The whole variable domain, filled in from reference TRBV11-3 and TRBJ2-1, reads EAGVVQSPRYKIIEKKQPVAFWCNPISGHNTLYWYLQNLGQGPELLIRYENEEAVDDSQLPKDRFSAERLKGVDSTLKIQPAELGDSAVYLCASSQTSIEQFFGPGTRLTVL.

The chain links TRBV5-5 to TRBJ2-2; D possibly corresponds to TRBD1 (7 bases). Trimming left V 7 bases short and J 0 bases short, with 10 bases between. Germline CDR1 SGHKS, CDR2 YYEKEE (reference sequence). The CDR3 covers 14 residues. The CDR3 sequence: CASGGTANTGELFF. DNA of the CDR3: TGTGCCAGCGGCGGGACAGCGAACACCGGGGAGCTGTTTTTT.

This clone was picked up many times. This chain joins TRBV28 and TRBJ2-7, with D uncertain. The CDR3 has 14 residues. From germline, CDR1 is MDHEN and CDR2 SYDVKM. V was clipped by 5 bases and J by 1 base, with 12 bases between them. CDR3 DNA sequence: TGTGCCAGCAGTCCCCCCTTTGGGTCCTACGAGCAGTACTTC. This gives the protein CASSPPFGSYEQYF.

This clone was observed a single time. The V gene is TRBV6-5, the J gene TRBJ2-7; either TRBD1 or TRBD2 may fit D (6 bases each). Trimming cost V 2 bases and J 6 bases, with 11 bases left between them. Germline assignment: CDR1 MNHEY and CDR2 SVGAGI. This CDR3 is 13 amino acids long. The DNA of the CDR3 is TGTGCCAGCAGTTACGGGGGGCCCACCGAGCAGTACTTC. Amino acid sequence: CASSYGGPTEQYF.

V and J are TRBV7-8 and TRBJ2-1, with 14 bases aligning to TRBD2. Germline V gene data show CDR1 as SGHVS and CDR2 as FQNEAQ. The CDR3 covers 19 residues. The V gene end was trimmed by 2 bases and the J gene end by 9 bases; junction bases not matched to a gene: 15. The DNA of the CDR3 is TGTGCCAGCAGCTTACTCCGAATCAGGACTAGCGGGAGGTCAGCTGAGCAGTTCTTC. Translated, it gives CASSLLRIRTSGRSAEQFF.

The genes are TRBV9 and TRBJ2-5; D remains unclear. V lost 0 bases to trimming and J lost 1 base, with 10 bases between them. Germline V lookup: CDR1 SGDLS, CDR2 YYNGEE. This CDR3 spans 15 amino acids. This CDR3 reads CASSVGGTRQETQYF. The CDR3 DNA reads TGTGCCAGCAGCGTAGGAGGCACCCGCCAAGAGACCCAGTACTTC.

Concerning this clone: The same CDR3 can be traced to other DNA sequences in this sample. The V call is TRBV29-1, the J call TRBJ1-5, with 7 bases identical to TRBD1. The CDR3 covers 13 residues. V was pared by 4 bases and J by 2 bases, with 2 bases of the junction left unmatched. The germline gives CDR1 SQVTM, CDR2 ANQGSEA. CDR3 nucleotides: TGCAGCGTTGGAGACAGGGGCAATCAGCCCCAGCATTTT. Its protein is CSVGDRGNQPQHF.

This chain joins TRBV29-1 and TRBJ1-2, with TRBD1 matching 9 bases. This CDR3 has 13 residues. Germline CDR1 reads SQVTM; CDR2 reads ANQGSEA. V was clipped by 6 bases and J by 4 bases; unmatched bases: 6. The CDR3 loop reads CSVQGALSYGYTF. DNA of the CDR3: TGCAGCGTACAGGGGGCCCTATCCTATGGCTACACCTTC.

V is TRBV4-1 and J is TRBJ2-3; 8 nucleotides align to TRBD2. Germline V gives CDR1 MGHRA, CDR2 YSYEKL. V shed 0 bases and J 4 bases; nucleotides not matched to a gene: 21. CDR3 length: 21 residues. The chain's CDR3 is CASSQDRGVFGGRPLSDTQYF. CDR3 DNA sequence: TGCGCCAGCAGCCAAGATAGGGGGGTGTTTGGCGGGAGGCCCCTCTCAGATACGCAGTATTTT.

CDR3 sequence: CASSSLDRAKGSDTQYF. The DNA of the CDR3 is TGTGCCAGCAGCTCGTTGGACCGGGCCAAGGGCTCAGATACGCAGTATTTT. The V call is TRBV5-4, the J call TRBJ2-3; no clear D gene. CDR3 length: 17 residues. Germline V gene data show CDR1 as SGHNT and CDR2 as YYREEE (reference sequence). V dropped 3 bases and J dropped 4 bases, with 21 bases sitting between them.